Following are 17 T cell receptor beta chains from one sample sequenced in a study of blood T cell repertoires in COVID-19. Here immunoSEQ multiplex PCR was the method, and the copy in TCRdb shows in-frame clones only, minus some. The sample yields roughly 220,000 clones, 84% seen once. The specimen was peripheral blood. Source of these receptors: a woman in her thirties or forties who had recovered from COVID-19.

The rearrangement uses TRBV7-9 and TRBJ1-1, with D possibly being TRBD1 (6 bases). Trimming stripped 5 bases from V and 2 bases from J, with 15 bases between. The CDR3 spans 15 residues. Germline-derived CDR1 and CDR2 are SEHNR and FQNEAQ (reference sequence). This CDR3 reads CASSAQDSLNTEAFF. The CDR3 bases are TGTGCCAGCAGCGCGCAGGACAGCTTAAACACTGAAGCTTTCTTT.

This clone appeared once. The gene calls are TRBV6-5 and TRBJ2-3, with D possibly matching TRBD1 (6 bases). V gave up 2 bases and J gave up 4 bases, with 13 bases separating them. Germline lookup yields CDR1 MNHEY and CDR2 SVGAGI. CDR3 size: 15 residues. CDR3 nucleotide sequence: TGTGCCAGCAGTTACGACAGGCTCGGGGCAGATACGCAGTATTTT. Its translation is CASSYDRLGADTQYF.

The genes are TRBV2 and TRBJ2-1; TRBD2 agrees at 10 bases. The CDR3 runs 13 residues. CDR1 and CDR2 (germline): SNHLY, FYNNEI. V was clipped by 4 bases and J by 9 bases; unmatched bases: 3. The CDR3 sequence is CASSVQRGGEQFF. The CDR3 nucleotides are TGTGCCAGCAGTGTTCAGCGGGGGGGTGAGCAGTTCTTC.

The chain joins TRBV2 to TRBJ1-4; the D gene is possibly TRBD1 (5 bases). V shed 2 bases and J shed 5 bases, with 15 bases lying between them. This CDR3 region has 16 residues. Germline CDR1 SNHLY, CDR2 FYNNEI. The CDR3 DNA is TGTGCCAGCAGTGAATCTGCAGGGCTGTTGAATGAAAAACTGTTTTTT. Protein product: CASSESAGLLNEKLFF.

This chain links TRBV5-4 with TRBJ1-2; a possible D gene is TRBD1 (6 bases). Germline assignment: CDR1 SGHNT and CDR2 YYREEE (reference sequence). This CDR3 has 13 residues. Trimming shortened V by 1 base and J by 4 bases, and 8 bases separated the two germline ends. The CDR3 region has the DNA TGTGCCAGCAGCTTGACAGGGATCTATGGCTACACCTTC. Its protein product is CASSLTGIYGYTF.

The chain combines TRBV10-1 with TRBJ1-1, with D possibly TRBD1 on 6 matching bases. Germline assignment: CDR1 WNHNN and CDR2 SYGVQD (reference sequence). Trimming left V 6 bases short and J 7 bases short, with 24 bases between. This CDR3 region has 16 residues. The CDR3 loop reads CASRETGTVMSHEAFF. The DNA of the CDR3 is TGCGCCAGCAGGGAAACAGGGACGGTCATGTCCCATGAAGCTTTCTTT.

This clone has a single count. The J gene is TRBJ2-7, the V gene TRBV6-2 or TRBV6-3; D might be TRBD1 (6 bases). Germline V gives CDR1 MNHEY, CDR2 SVGEGT. V dropped 0 bases and J dropped 2 bases, with 14 bases sitting between them. The CDR3 sequence is 16 residues long. The CDR3 loop reads CASSYSEEDRTYEQYF. DNA of the CDR3: TGTGCCAGCAGTTACTCGGAGGAAGACAGGACCTACGAGCAGTACTTC.

This clone was counted many times. The genes are TRBV7-6 and TRBJ2-1; D is ambiguous. V lost 5 bases and J 0 bases, leaving 14 bases between the germline ends. The CDR3 spans 16 residues. CDR1 and CDR2 from the germline V gene are SGHVS and FNYEAQ. This chain's CDR3 is CASSPGSASSYNEQFF. In DNA form, the CDR3 reads TGTGCCAGCAGCCCTGGGTCAGCGAGCTCCTACAATGAGCAGTTCTTC.

The chain is built from TRBV11-2 and TRBJ2-3; 7 bases match TRBD1. J lost 2 bases, V lost 3 bases, and 5 bases had no gene match. The CDR3 loop spans 15 amino acids. The germline V gene encodes CDR1 SGHAT and CDR2 FQNNGV. The DNA of the CDR3 is TGTGCCAGCAGCTTGGAACAGGGGTTCACAGATACGCAGTATTTT. It is translated as CASSLEQGFTDTQYF.

V gene TRBV29-1 combines with J gene TRBJ1-5; no clear D gene. This CDR3 is built from 13 residues. Germline V gene lookup returns CDR1 SQVTM and CDR2 ANQGSEA. Trimming took 5 bases from V and 4 from J, leaving 12 bases between them. The CDR3 spells CSVREQPNQPQHF. The CDR3, as DNA: TGCAGCGTTAGAGAACAGCCTAATCAGCCCCAGCATTTT.

The chain is built from TRBV7-9 and TRBJ2-2; 8 bases line up with TRBD1. Germline lookup yields CDR1 SEHNR and CDR2 FQNEAQ (reference sequence). Losses at the gene ends were 6 bases for V and 1 base for J; bases not matched to a gene: 10. The CDR3 consists of 17 residues. The CDR3 DNA reads as TGTGCCAGCAGTGGAACTTACGGACAGGGGAACACCGGGGAGCTGTTTTTT. This translates into CASSGTYGQGNTGELFF. Together with reference TRBV7-9 and TRBJ2-2, the CDR3 gives the full variable domain: DTGVSQNPRHKITKRGQNVTFRCDPISEHNRLYWYRQTLGQGPEFLTYFQNEAQLEKSRLLSDRFSAERPKGSFSTLEIQRTEQGDSAMYLCASSGTYGQGNTGELFFGEGSRLTVL.

In DNA, the CDR3 is TGTGCCAGCAGCCAGAGGACTAGCGGGGGGGATCGCACAGATACGCAGTATTTT. As protein: CASSQRTSGGDRTDTQYF. The rearrangement links TRBV9 to TRBJ2-3; 15 nucleotides agree with TRBD2. The CDR3 consists of 18 residues. Trimming cost V 4 bases and J 1 base; bases outside gene matches: 7. Germline loops: CDR1 SGDLS, CDR2 YYNGEE. Filled out from reference TRBV9 and TRBJ2-3, the complete variable domain reads DSGVTQTPKHLITATGQRVTLRCSPRSGDLSVYWYQQSLDQGLQFLIQYYNGEERAKGNILERFSAQQFPDLHSELNLSSLELGDSALYFCASSQRTSGGDRTDTQYFGPGTRLTVL.

The CDR3 bases are TGTGCCAGCAGTTATATTACAGGGGGGCGGAAAAACATTCAGTACTTC. This encodes CASSYITGGRKNIQYF. The chain joins TRBV7-2 to TRBJ2-4; 8 bases map to TRBD1. J lost 4 bases, V lost 6 bases, and 11 bases had no gene match. Germline CDR1 SGHTA, CDR2 FQGNSA. The CDR3 spans 16 residues.

J is TRBJ2-1 and V is TRBV7-3; 9 nucleotides match TRBD2. Germline V gene lookup returns CDR1 SGHTA and CDR2 FQGTGA. There are 15 residues in the CDR3. J was trimmed by 5 bases and V by 5 bases; bases with no gene match: 7. CDR3 in amino acids: CASSRMSGGNNEQFF. CDR3 nucleotides: TGTGCCAGCAGCCGCATGAGCGGGGGGAACAATGAGCAGTTCTTC.

The CDR3 reads CASSWLGLAGGHNEQFF. As DNA, the CDR3 is TGTGCCAGCAGCTGGCTGGGACTAGCGGGGGGCCACAATGAGCAGTTCTTC. This chain joins TRBV7-9 and TRBJ2-1; 15 bases map to TRBD2. The V and J ends lost 4 bases and 5 bases, in that order; junction bases with no gene match: 6. The CDR3 runs to 17 residues. Germline values: CDR1 SEHNR, CDR2 FQNEAQ (reference sequence).

This chain links TRBV6-5 with TRBJ2-3, with TRBD1 as a possible D gene (6 bases). CDR3 length equals 13 residues. The germline CDR1 and CDR2 sequences are MNHEY and SVGAGI. DNA for the CDR3: TGTGGAGTAACAAACAGGGACACAGATACGCAGTATTTT. This translates into CGVTNRDTDTQYF.

This clone was found once. V is TRBV12-5 and J is TRBJ2-3; 7 nucleotides line up with TRBD1. Unmatched junction bases numbered 5, after V lost 5 bases and J lost 0 bases. Germline loops: CDR1 LGHNT, CDR2 FRNRAP. The CDR3 is 15 residues long. The DNA of the CDR3 is TGTGCTAGTGGTCCCGGGACAGTTAGCACAGATACGCAGTATTTT. It is translated as CASGPGTVSTDTQYF. The full variable domain, in which reference TRBV12-5 and TRBJ2-3 provide the parts outside the CDR3, is DARVTQTPRHKVTEMGQEVTMRCQPILGHNTVFWYRQTMMQGLELLAYFRNRAPLDDSGMPKDRFSAEMPDATLATLKIQPSEPRDSAVYFCASGPGTVSTDTQYFGPGTRLTVL.